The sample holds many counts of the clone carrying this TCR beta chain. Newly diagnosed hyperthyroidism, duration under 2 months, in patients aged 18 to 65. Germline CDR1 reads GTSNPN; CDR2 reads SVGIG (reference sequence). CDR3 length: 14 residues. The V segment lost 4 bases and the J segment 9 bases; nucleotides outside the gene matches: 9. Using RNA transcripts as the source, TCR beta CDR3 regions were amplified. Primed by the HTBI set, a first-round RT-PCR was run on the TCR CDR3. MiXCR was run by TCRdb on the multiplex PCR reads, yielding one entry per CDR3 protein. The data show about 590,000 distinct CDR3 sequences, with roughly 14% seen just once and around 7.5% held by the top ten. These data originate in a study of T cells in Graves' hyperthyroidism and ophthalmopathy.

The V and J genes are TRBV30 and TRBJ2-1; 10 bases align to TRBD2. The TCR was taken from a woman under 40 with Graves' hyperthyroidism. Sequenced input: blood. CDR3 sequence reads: CAWNPSGSSSEQFF. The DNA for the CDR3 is TGTGCCTGGAATCCTAGCGGGAGTTCGAGTGAGCAGTTCTTC.